The 29 T cell receptor beta chains listed next were all sequenced from one sample in a study of blood T cell repertoires in COVID-19. Generated by immunoSEQ multiplex PCR, the TCRdb table keeps only in-frame clones and is missing some. The sample has about 240,000 clones; around 79% are singletons. What was sequenced was peripheral blood. These receptors all come from a woman older than 75 with acute or convalescent COVID-19.

This clone was recorded a few times. CDR3 sequence: CASSWATYEQYF. As DNA, the CDR3 is TGTGCCAGCAGCTGGGCTACCTACGAGCAGTACTTC. The chain couples TRBV7-9 to TRBJ2-7; D unclear. In germline, CDR1 is SEHNR, CDR2 FQNEAQ (reference sequence). Trimming took 4 bases from V and 2 from J, leaving 6 bases between them. This CDR3 spans 12 amino acids.

Points on this clone: The junction does not match germline at one end; this may be a read error. The genes are TRBV6-1 and TRBJ1-2; D is perhaps TRBD1 (5 bases). This CDR3 comprises 15 residues. Germline values: CDR1 MNHNS, CDR2 SASEGT. The CDR3 is CASREGEGVSYGYTF. The CDR3 DNA reads as TGTGCCAGCAGAGAAGGGGAAGGGGTTAGCTATGGCTACACCTTC.

The chain employs TRBV9 and TRBJ2-2, with D possibly being TRBD2 (5 bases). Germline V gives CDR1 SGDLS, CDR2 YYNGEE. CDR3 size: 13 residues. With 4 bases removed from V and 7 bases from J, the gap between germline ends came to 11 bases. The CDR3 nucleotides read TGTGCCAGCAGCTTTTACGAGGGCGGGGAGCTGTTTTTT. Its protein product is CASSFYEGGELFF.

J is TRBJ2-5 and V is TRBV5-1, with no clear D. Trimming took 4 bases from V and 2 from J, leaving 6 bases between them. Per germline, CDR1 SGHRS and CDR2 YFSETQ. The CDR3 has 12 residues. The CDR3, as DNA: TGCGCCAGCAGCCCGACACAAGAGACCCAGTACTTC. Its protein is CASSPTQETQYF.

The chain employs TRBV7-6 and TRBJ1-2; D may be TRBD1 (6 bases). V lost 5 bases and J 5 bases, leaving 15 bases between the germline ends. The germline gives CDR1 SGHVS, CDR2 FNYEAQ. The CDR3 runs to 14 residues. CDR3 sequence (DNA): TGTGCCAGCAGCATTACGGGACATAGATATGGCTACACCTTC. This sequence encodes CASSITGHRYGYTF.

The gene calls are TRBV6-2 or TRBV6-3 and TRBJ2-7; 8 bases match TRBD1. CDR3 length: 14 residues. V gave up 4 bases and J gave up 7 bases; unmatched junction bases: 9. Germline loops: CDR1 MNHEY, CDR2 SVGEGT. The CDR3 DNA is TGTGCCAGCAGTTGGTCAGGGGGCCATGGAGAGCAGTACTTC. It encodes CASSWSGGHGEQYF.

V gene TRBV19 combines with J gene TRBJ2-7, with D possibly being TRBD2 (6 bases). This CDR3 spans 14 amino acids. In germline, CDR1 is LNHDA, CDR2 SQIVND (reference sequence). V lost 5 bases to trimming and J lost 4 bases, with 15 bases between them. CDR3 bases: TGTGCCAGTAGTCCTTCTCTCCGGGGGTACGAGCAGTACTTC. It specifies CASSPSLRGYEQYF.

The J gene is TRBJ1-2, the V gene TRBV5-4; D not resolved. The CDR3 consists of 14 residues. With 1 base removed from V and 4 bases from J, the gap between germline ends came to 11 bases. Germline V gives CDR1 SGHNT, CDR2 YYREEE (reference sequence). The CDR3 DNA is TGTGCCAGCAGCTTGCACGCACAGCTCTATGGCTACACCTTC. Translating gives CASSLHAQLYGYTF.

The chain uses TRBV15 and TRBJ1-5; D not certain. The germline V gene encodes CDR1 LNHNV and CDR2 YYDKDF (reference sequence). This CDR3 is 14 amino acids long. The V gene lost 1 base and the J gene lost 2 bases, with 6 bases spanning the gap. The CDR3 DNA follows: TGTGCCACCAGCAGAGCAGAACGCAATCAGCCCCAGCATTTT. Its protein product is CATSRAERNQPQHF.

Points on this clone: With a much larger clone just one base away, this may be a read error. The CDR3 sequence is CASSESSGNTIYF. The CDR3 bases are TGTGCCAGCAGTGAGAGCTCTGGAAACACCATATATTTT. This chain links TRBV6-1 with TRBJ1-3; D gene unclear. Germline V gene sequence: CDR1 MNHNS, CDR2 SASEGT. The CDR3 is made up of 13 amino acids. The V gene lost 3 bases and the J gene lost 0 bases, with 3 bases spanning the gap.

The chain couples TRBV12-3 or TRBV12-4 to TRBJ2-7; tentative D call: TRBD2 (6 bases). Trimming cost V 3 bases and J 2 bases, with 8 bases left between them. CDR3 size: 13 residues. CDR3 DNA: TGTGCCAGCAGTTTGGGGGGTCCCTACGAGCAGTACTTC. Its translation is CASSLGGPYEQYF.

The chain joins TRBV2 to TRBJ1-2, with D possibly TRBD1 on 5 matching bases. V lost 6 bases and J 7 bases, leaving 15 bases between the germline ends. The CDR3 is made up of 13 amino acids. Germline CDR1 SNHLY, CDR2 FYNNEI. This CDR3 reads CASRGEVSGGYTF. The CDR3 bases are TGTGCCAGCAGGGGGGAGGTATCGGGTGGCTACACCTTC.

This clone has only one observation. This chain joins TRBV2 and TRBJ1-6; D uncertain. Germline V CDR1 and CDR2: SNHLY, FYNNEI. The CDR3 length is 13 residues. Between the trimmed V and J ends, which lost 7 bases and 7 bases, there was a span of 11 bases. The CDR3 bases are TGTGCCAGCACCATGGAGGTCAATTCACCCCTCCACTTT. Protein product: CASTMEVNSPLHF.

This chain uses TRBV6-2 or TRBV6-3 with TRBJ1-4; D unresolved. V dropped 2 bases and J dropped 4 bases, with 11 bases sitting between them. This CDR3 is 15 amino acids long. Germline assignment: CDR1 MNHEY and CDR2 SVGEGT. The CDR3 DNA reads TGTGCCAGCAGTTACCTGGCAGGCTTTAATGAAAAACTGTTTTTT. Amino acid sequence: CASSYLAGFNEKLFF.

V gene TRBV4-3 combines with J gene TRBJ2-5, with D possibly TRBD2 on 5 matching bases. The CDR3 runs to 15 residues. Looked up from germline, CDR1 is LGHNA and CDR2 is YSLEER. V was shortened by 4 bases and J by 2 bases, with 14 bases between the two germline ends. CDR3 bases: TGCGCCAGCAGCCCATCCCATGACTATCAAGAGACCCAGTACTTC. It specifies CASSPSHDYQETQYF.

J is TRBJ2-7 and V is TRBV6-2 or TRBV6-3; 8 bases are shared with TRBD2. Per germline, CDR1 MNHEY and CDR2 SVGEGT. The CDR3 is 15 residues long. V was pared by 5 bases and J by 4 bases, with 10 bases of the junction left unmatched. For the CDR3, the DNA is TGTGCCAGCAGTCCCCCAGGGATAGCGGGGTACGAGCAGTACTTC. It encodes CASSPPGIAGYEQYF.

Here the CDR3 reads CASSEVAKHSEAFF. In DNA, the CDR3 is TGTGCCAGCAGTGAAGTAGCGAAACACTCAGAAGCTTTCTTT. The chain is built from TRBV6-1 and TRBJ1-1, with D unclear. The germline V gene has CDR1 MNHNS and CDR2 SASEGT. V dropped 1 base and J dropped 8 bases, with 14 bases sitting between them. The CDR3 sequence is 14 residues long.

This clone was detected only once. The CDR3: CASSQGGGAGANVLTF. CDR3 coding DNA: TGTGCCAGCAGCCAGGGGGGAGGAGCTGGGGCCAACGTCCTGACTTTC. V gene TRBV3-1 (or the pseudogene TRBV3-2) combines with J gene TRBJ2-6; TRBD2 might be the D (6 bases). With 3 bases removed from V and 2 bases from J, the gap between germline ends came to 11 bases. Germline loops: CDR1 LGHDT, CDR2 YNNKEL (reference sequence). The CDR3 has 16 amino acids.

The rearrangement joins TRBV4-1 to TRBJ2-7, with D possibly being TRBD2 (7 bases). The germline gives CDR1 MGHRA, CDR2 YSYEKL. The length of the CDR3 is 15 residues. Trimming cost V 1 base and J 2 bases, with 12 bases left between them. Here the CDR3 reads CASSQGGGRTYEQYF. CDR3 sequence (DNA): TGCGCCAGCAGCCAAGGGGGGGGGCGCACCTACGAGCAGTACTTC.

The V and J genes are TRBV7-9 and TRBJ2-1; 9 nucleotides match TRBD2. V lost 2 bases to trimming and J lost 2 bases; unmatched junction nucleotides: 7. CDR1 and CDR2 from the germline V gene are SEHNR and FQNEAQ (reference sequence). The CDR3 loop spans 17 amino acids. The CDR3 bases are TGTGCCAGCAGCTTAATCCGCGGGAGGGCCCCCTACAATGAGCAGTTCTTC. Translation: CASSLIRGRAPYNEQFF. The variable domain in full, with the rest retrieved from reference TRBV7-9 and TRBJ2-1, is DTGVSQNPRHKITKRGQNVTFRCDPISEHNRLYWYRQTLGQGPEFLTYFQNEAQLEKSRLLSDRFSAERPKGSFSTLEIQRTEQGDSAMYLCASSLIRGRAPYNEQFFGPGTRLTVL.

The gene calls are TRBV9 and TRBJ2-5, with TRBD1 matching over 7 bases. In germline, CDR1 is SGDLS, CDR2 YYNGEE. The CDR3 runs 15 residues. V was clipped by 0 bases and J by 5 bases; unmatched bases: 7. The CDR3 loop reads CASSVGQGPRETQYF. The CDR3 bases are TGTGCCAGCAGCGTAGGACAGGGACCGAGGGAGACCCAGTACTTC.

This clone was recorded at least ten times. This chain connects TRBV5-6 to TRBJ2-7; no clear D gene. Germline CDR1 SGHDT, CDR2 YYEEEE. Deletions cut 4 bases from V and 4 bases from J, with 9 bases between. This CDR3 spans 12 amino acids. The CDR3 DNA is TGTGCCAGCAGCAGATGGGCTTACGAGCAGTACTTC. Its protein is CASSRWAYEQYF.

The chain couples TRBV7-2 to TRBJ1-5; 9 nucleotides align to TRBD1. Germline V gene data show CDR1 as SGHTA and CDR2 as FQGNSA. V was clipped by 5 bases and J by 5 bases; unmatched bases: 1. The CDR3 extends over 13 amino acids. This chain's CDR3 is CASSDRGDQPQHF. The CDR3 region has the DNA TGTGCCAGCAGCGACAGGGGGGATCAGCCCCAGCATTTT.

This clone was recorded at least ten times. V gene TRBV19 combines with J gene TRBJ1-4, with TRBD1 identical over 8 bases. Germline CDR1 is LNHDA and CDR2 is SQIVND (reference sequence). This CDR3 is built from 14 residues. V lost 7 bases, J lost 7 bases, and 8 bases stayed unmatched. This chain's CDR3 is CASTPDRATEKLFF. The CDR3 bases are TGTGCCAGTACCCCGGACAGGGCGACTGAAAAACTGTTTTTT.

This chain connects TRBV25-1 to TRBJ2-2; TRBD1 is a possible D gene (5 bases). With 6 bases removed from V and 2 bases from J, the gap between germline ends came to 10 bases. The CDR3 contains 14 residues. Germline-derived CDR1 and CDR2 are MGHDK and SYGVNS. The CDR3 nucleotides read TGTGCCAGCAGCCCCAGGGCAAACACCGGGGAGCTGTTTTTT. Translating gives CASSPRANTGELFF.

The rearrangement links TRBV3-1 (or the pseudogene TRBV3-2) to TRBJ1-1, with 7 positions matching TRBD1. V was clipped by 6 bases and J by 4 bases; unmatched bases: 8. The CDR3 is made up of 14 amino acids. Germline V gene data show CDR1 as LGHDT and CDR2 as YNNKEL (reference sequence). The CDR3 spells CASSRQGVGTEAFF. The CDR3 region has the DNA TGTGCCAGCAGTCGACAGGGAGTTGGCACTGAAGCTTTCTTT.

This rearrangement joins TRBV3-1 (or the pseudogene TRBV3-2) to TRBJ2-1, with 8 bases lining up with TRBD2. The V and J ends lost 3 bases and 6 bases, in that order; junction bases with no gene match: 10. The CDR3 runs to 16 residues. Germline V lookup: CDR1 LGHDT, CDR2 YNNKEL (reference sequence). Here the CDR3 reads CASSHAGRVTSNEQFF. CDR3 bases: TGTGCCAGCAGCCACGCCGGGAGGGTGACCAGCAATGAGCAGTTCTTC.

The V call is TRBV10-3, the J call TRBJ2-6; D perhaps matches TRBD1 (5 bases). Germline lookup yields CDR1 ENHRY and CDR2 SYGVKD. Trimming left V 5 bases short and J 0 bases short, with 17 bases between. The CDR3 length is 18 residues. Here the CDR3 reads CAISNRGRLGSGANVLTF. CDR3 DNA: TGTGCCATCAGTAATAGGGGCCGATTGGGCTCTGGGGCCAACGTCCTGACTTTC.

The chain employs TRBV6-5 and TRBJ2-1, with 11 positions matching TRBD2. Germline CDR1 reads MNHEY; CDR2 reads SVGAGI. The V gene end was trimmed by 6 bases and the J gene end by 3 bases; junction bases not matched to a gene: 1. CDR3 length equals 14 residues. The CDR3 is CASSGTSGYNEQFF. CDR3 nucleotide sequence: TGTGCCAGCAGCGGGACTAGCGGCTACAATGAGCAGTTCTTC.